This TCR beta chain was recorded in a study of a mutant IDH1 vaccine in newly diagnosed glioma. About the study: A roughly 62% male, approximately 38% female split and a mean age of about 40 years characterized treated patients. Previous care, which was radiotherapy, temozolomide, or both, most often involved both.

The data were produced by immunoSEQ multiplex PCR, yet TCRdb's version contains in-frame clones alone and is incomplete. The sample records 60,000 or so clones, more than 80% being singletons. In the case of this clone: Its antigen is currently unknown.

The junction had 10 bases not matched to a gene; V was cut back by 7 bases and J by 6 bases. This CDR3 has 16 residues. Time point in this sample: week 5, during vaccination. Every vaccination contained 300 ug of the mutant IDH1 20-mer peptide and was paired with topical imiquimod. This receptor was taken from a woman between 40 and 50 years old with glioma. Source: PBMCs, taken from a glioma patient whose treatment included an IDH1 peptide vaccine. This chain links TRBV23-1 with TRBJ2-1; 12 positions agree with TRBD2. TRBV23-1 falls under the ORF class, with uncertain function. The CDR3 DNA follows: TGCGCCAGCAAAATTCCGCCTAGCGGGAGGGGCAATGAGCAGTTCTTC. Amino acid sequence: CASKIPPSGRGNEQFF.